These T cell receptor beta chains were read from a single sample in a study of T cell repertoires in cytomegalovirus infection. A single record per CDR3 protein comes from TCRdb applying MiXCR to the reads. The sample includes around 430,000 distinct CDR3 sequences, more than 40% of them seen just once. No antigen is known for these receptors. The material sequenced was cultured PBMCs, taken from culture after CMV antigen stimulation. All receptors come from a human donor in good health (CMV status not recorded). Some clones in this sample may be carry-over from other donors' samples. CDR3s include the opening cysteine and the closing phenylalanine or tryptophan. The order of the fields is V gene, clone size, D gene, J gene, CDR3 DNA, CDR3 protein. D genes are given only for firm matches. Clone size is given for some rows only: seen once, a few or many times, or a class if the clone is expanded.

>TRBV6-6|few|-|TRBJ2-3
TGTGCCAGCAGCTACGGGAACACAGATACGCAGTATTTT
CASSYGNTDTQYF
>TRBV5-4|few|-|TRBJ2-7
TGTGCCAGCAGCTTGGAGGCGTCCAAGACAAACGTTGGGCAGTACTTC
CASSLEASKTNVGQYF
>TRBV7-2|-|-|TRBJ2-3
TGTGCCAGCAGGAGCGTGGCTAGCTCGGCAGATACGCAGTATTTT
CASRSVASSADTQYF
>TRBV6-5|-|TRBD1|TRBJ1-4
TGTGCCAGCAGTTACACCGGACAGGGGAGGGCTAATGAAAAACTGTTTTTT
CASSYTGQGRANEKLFF
>TRBV5-6|-|-|TRBJ1-6
TGTGCCAGCAGCTTGGACAGACCCGCTTCACCCCTCCACTTT
CASSLDRPASPLHF
>TRBV2|-|-|TRBJ2-5
TGTGCCAGCAGCGCTGCGGAGGCCCAGTACTTC
CASSAAEAQYF
>TRBV18|-|-|TRBJ1-1
TGTGCCAGCTCACCACCAGCGCTGGGGGCGCAGGGTGAAGCTTTCTTT
CASSPPALGAQGEAFF
>TRBV5-6|-|TRBD2|TRBJ2-1
TGTGCCAGCAGCTGGGGCGGGGCGGGAGGGCCCATCAATGAGCAGTTCTTC
CASSWGGAGGPINEQFF
>TRBV12-3/TRBV12-4|few|TRBD2|TRBJ2-2
TGTGCCAGCAGTTCCGGACTAGCGTCGGAGGAGCTGTTTTTT
CASSSGLASEELFF
>TRBV11-2|few|-|TRBJ2-5
TGTGCCAGCAGCCTAACAGCGGCACAAGAGACCCAGTACTTC
CASSLTAAQETQYF
>TRBV11-2|-|-|TRBJ2-1
TGTGCCAGCAGCTACAGAACCGGACTCGATGAGCAGTTCTTC
CASSYRTGLDEQFF
>TRBV4-1|-|TRBD2|TRBJ2-1
TGCGCCAGCAGCCAAGGACCGGGGGGGGGCGTCGCCTACAATGAGCAGTTCTTC
CASSQGPGGGVAYNEQFF
>TRBV7-2|many|TRBD1|TRBJ1-3
TGTGCCACCTCTGGACAGGGGAGCTCTGGAAACACCATATATTTT
CATSGQGSSGNTIYF
>TRBV6-2/TRBV6-3|-|-|TRBJ2-1
TGTGCCAGCAGTTATTTCACAGGGTCAGGGTCCTACAATGAGCAGTTCTTC
CASSYFTGSGSYNEQFF
>TRBV9|-|-|TRBJ1-6
TGTGCCAGCAGCTCGACAGGTGATGTCGCACCCCTCCACTTT
CASSSTGDVAPLHF
>TRBV7-8|-|-|TRBJ2-7
TGTGCCAGCAGCGAAAGGGCAGGGAGCAACGAGCAGTACTTC
CASSERAGSNEQYF
>TRBV12-3/TRBV12-4|few|-|TRBJ1-4
TGTGCCAGCGGACGGACGGAAAATGAAAAACTGTTTTTT
CASGRTENEKLFF
>TRBV7-6|-|-|TRBJ1-2
TGTGCCAGCAGCTTAGCGGGTGGGACGGAGACTAACTATGGCTACACCTTC
CASSLAGGTETNYGYTF
>TRBV25-1|-|-|TRBJ1-6
TGTGCCAGCAGTGAAGGGGCCTATAATTCACCCCTCCACTTT
CASSEGAYNSPLHF